Here is one TCR beta chain with its context. This clonotype was seen more than once but under ten times. Its cognate antigen has yet to be identified. Base qualities were left out, and no much larger clone turns up one base away. This sample stems from a study of T-cell reconstitution after alpha-beta-depleted transplantation in children (TCRdb year 2016). As for the study more broadly: Using TCR repertoire profiling, the study quantitatively followed how T-cell immune reconstitution unfolded in children after TCRalphabeta/CD19-depleted allogeneic hematopoietic cell transplantation.

Relative to germline, V is 0 bases shorter and J is 7 bases shorter, with 7 bases between their ends. From the germline V gene, CDR1 is SGHDT and CDR2 is YYEEEE. The CDR3 covers 13 residues, taking in both the cysteine and the phenylalanine. Here the CDR3 DNA is all that survives: 39 bases in frame from base 1. The method behind the library was PCR. The instrument was an Illumina HiSeq 2500. TCR libraries were prepared with molecular barcoding, using unique molecular identifiers to normalize TCRbeta repertoire quantification. The public reads were run again by TCRdb, first through fastp at Q25 and then through MiXCR, and only productive beta chains were kept. Entries that share a CDR3 protein sequence are merged under the most common genes and DNA. This sample is represented by about 580,000 distinct CDR3 sequences; 23% of them were singletons. 13% to 15% of the sample is taken by the ten largest. Reading the label with the study, this specimen's treatment or condition is: allogeneic hematopoietic cell transplantation with graft depleted of TCRalphabeta T cells and CD19 B cells. TCRalphabeta/CD19-depleted allogeneic hematopoietic cell grafts were given to the transplant recipients, all of whom were children.

Results the study describes overall, beyond this receptor: In some patients, the high TCRbeta diversity seen at day 60 was put down to recipient T cells and intrathymic progenitors that had survived conditioning. About two months after transplant, the apparently early recovery of alphabetaT-cell counts reportedly depended on just several hundred clones that had expanded rapidly and came from non-depleted graft cells. Over subsequent months, a decline in hyperexpanded clone frequencies was noted, and after one year, T-cell counts and TCRbeta diversity were mostly ascribed to newly produced T cells.

The sequence was obtained from a boy in the first two years of life who had a stem cell transplant for acute myeloid leukemia, so the T cells may come from the graft donor. Rearrangement joined TRBV5-6 to TRBJ2-2; the D gene remains uncertain. The material was PBMCs, mostly from graft donor cells, obtained 360 days after TCRalphabeta/CD19-depleted stem cell transplant. The encoded CDR3 is CASSLVWIGELFF. The sequenced DNA is TGTGCCAGCAGCTTGGTGTGGATCGGGGAGCTGTTTTTT.